This entry lists 19 T cell receptor beta chains sequenced from one sample in a study of blood T cell repertoires in COVID-19. Repertoires were generated with immunoSEQ multiplex PCR, while TCRdb's copy carries only in-frame clones and drops some. In the table there are some 100,000 clones, 85% of which are singletons. The sequencing sample was made of peripheral blood. The receptors come from a woman in her 70s with active or convalescent COVID-19.

The rearrangement joins TRBV6-6 to TRBJ1-1; 9 nucleotides align to TRBD1. CDR3 length: 15 residues. J lost 1 base, V lost 5 bases, and 5 bases had no gene match. Per germline, CDR1 MNHNY and CDR2 SVGAGI (reference sequence). The CDR3 sequence is CASSPTGQGNTEAFF. In DNA, the CDR3 is TGTGCCAGCAGTCCGACGGGACAGGGGAACACTGAAGCTTTCTTT.

The chain employs TRBV29-1 and TRBJ1-1; 7 bases fit TRBD1. This CDR3 is built from 14 residues. V shed 4 bases, J shed 5 bases, and the junction held 10 bases outside the gene matches. Per germline, CDR1 SQVTM and CDR2 ANQGSEA. CDR3 bases: TGCAGCGTTGTTCGACAGGGAGAGGCAACTGAAGCTTTCTTT. Translation gives CSVVRQGEATEAFF.

This clone was counted a single time. The J gene is TRBJ2-1, the V gene TRBV11-3, with 9 bases identical to TRBD2. CDR3 length: 19 amino acids. V shed 2 bases and J 0 bases; nucleotides not matched to a gene: 11. CDR1 SGHNT and CDR2 YENEEA come from the germline V gene. The CDR3 region is CASSLSPAGGIRSYNEQFF. CDR3 in DNA: TGTGCCAGCAGCTTAAGTCCAGCGGGAGGTATCCGCTCCTACAATGAGCAGTTCTTC.

The CDR3 DNA follows: TGTGCCAGCTCATCTTCCCCCGGGTCCACCGAGGTTACTGAAGCTTTCTTT. Protein sequence: CASSSSPGSTEVTEAFF. The rearrangement links TRBV18 to TRBJ1-1; no reliable D call. CDR1 and CDR2 (germline): KGHSH, LQKENI. This CDR3 spans 17 amino acids. The V end was cut by 5 bases, the J end by 5 bases, with 24 bases between.

This clone has only one observation. V gene TRBV27 combines with J gene TRBJ1-5; no firm D call. Looked up from germline, CDR1 is MNHEY and CDR2 is SMNVEV (reference sequence). CDR3 size: 17 residues. V dropped 0 bases and J dropped 2 bases, with 14 bases sitting between them. The CDR3 DNA sequence: TGTGCCAGCAGTTTATCGGCGGCGGGCGGCGGCAATCAGCCCCAGCATTTT. It specifies CASSLSAAGGGNQPQHF.

This chain's CDR3 is CSASTGSGYGQPQHF. The CDR3, as DNA: TGCAGTGCTAGTACCGGGTCCGGTTACGGTCAGCCCCAGCATTTT. J is TRBJ1-5 and V is TRBV20-1, with unresolved D. The CDR3 sequence is 15 residues long. Trimming shortened V by 3 bases and J by 6 bases, and 18 bases separated the two germline ends. Per the germline V gene, CDR1 is DFQATT and CDR2 is SNEGSKA (reference sequence).

The gene calls are TRBV5-4 and TRBJ1-2; tentatively, D is TRBD1 (6 bases). The V end was cut by 1 base, the J end by 8 bases, with 12 bases between. CDR1 is SGHNT, CDR2 YYREEE, per germline (reference sequence). This CDR3 spans 13 amino acids. The CDR3 spells CASSLLTGFGYTF. Written as DNA, the CDR3 is TGTGCCAGCAGCTTGTTAACAGGGTTCGGCTACACCTTC.

V and J are TRBV27 and TRBJ1-1, with 7 bases identical to TRBD1. CDR1 is MNHEY, CDR2 SMNVEV, per germline (reference sequence). Trimming removed 6 bases from V and 4 bases from J; junction bases left unmatched: 5. The CDR3 is made up of 13 amino acids. CDR3 region: CASRRQGSTEAFF. CDR3 bases: TGTGCCAGCAGGCGACAGGGTAGCACTGAAGCTTTCTTT.

As DNA, the CDR3 is TGTGCCAGCAGCCCGGACAGGGCGGACATTCAGTACTTC. Encoded protein: CASSPDRADIQYF. The chain combines TRBV5-6 with TRBJ2-4, with TRBD1 identical over 8 bases. The germline CDR1 and CDR2 sequences are SGHDT and YYEEEE. The ends lost 4 bases at V and 8 bases at J; junction bases unmatched: 5. CDR3 length: 13 residues.

The chain carries TRBV28 and TRBJ2-5; 9 nucleotides line up with TRBD1. The CDR3 extends over 17 amino acids. CDR1 is MDHEN, CDR2 SYDVKM, per germline. V shed 5 bases, J shed 3 bases, and the junction held 13 bases outside the gene matches. This CDR3 reads CASSATRRGTGKETQYF. The DNA for the CDR3 is TGTGCCAGCAGTGCAACCCGGAGGGGGACAGGGAAAGAGACCCAGTACTTC.

The chain links TRBV9 to TRBJ2-3, with TRBD2 matching over 14 bases. The CDR3 runs to 15 residues. Germline CDR1 reads SGDLS; CDR2 reads YYNGEE. V shed 4 bases, J shed 4 bases, and the junction held 2 bases outside the gene matches. CDR3 DNA: TGTGCCAGCAGCAAGACTAGCGGGAGGGCAGATACGCAGTATTTT. This codes for CASSKTSGRADTQYF.

The chain combines TRBV7-2 with TRBJ2-1, with D uncertain. V was cut by 1 base and J by 7 bases, with 8 bases left in between. The CDR3 has 13 residues. Germline V gene lookup returns CDR1 SGHTA and CDR2 FQGNSA. The CDR3: CASSLGGENEQFF. DNA of the CDR3: TGTGCCAGCAGCTTAGGAGGCGAAAATGAGCAGTTCTTC.

The chain carries TRBV7-3 and TRBJ2-1, with 10 bases lining up with TRBD1. J gave up 9 bases and V 5 bases, and 10 bases lay outside the gene matches. This CDR3 comprises 15 residues. Germline V lookup: CDR1 SGHTA, CDR2 FQGTGA. CDR3 protein: CASSDSRTGGTEQFF. The CDR3 bases are TGTGCCAGCAGCGACTCCAGGACAGGGGGTACTGAGCAGTTCTTC.

This rearrangement joins TRBV6-4 to TRBJ2-1; TRBD2 aligns across 11 bases. The CDR3 runs to 14 residues. The germline V gene has CDR1 MRHNA and CDR2 SNTAGT. The J segment lost 7 bases and the V segment lost 5 bases, leaving 4 bases of the junction unmatched. The CDR3 loop reads CASSRLAGGNEQFF. The CDR3 DNA reads as TGTGCCAGCAGTCGCCTAGCGGGGGGTAATGAGCAGTTCTTC.

This sequence joins TRBV9 and TRBJ2-3; 12 bases agree with TRBD2. The CDR3 is made up of 17 amino acids. Per the germline V gene, CDR1 is SGDLS and CDR2 is YYNGEE. With 5 bases clipped from V and 1 base from J, the junction kept 8 bases outside the gene matches. CDR3 sequence reads: CASSRGLAGSGTDTQYF. The CDR3 DNA reads TGTGCCAGCAGTCGCGGACTAGCGGGGAGTGGCACAGATACGCAGTATTTT.

The chain's CDR3 is CASSLGTSTDTQYF. CDR3 nucleotides: TGTGCCAGCAGTCTCGGGACTAGCACAGATACGCAGTATTTT. V gene TRBV6-2 or TRBV6-3 combines with J gene TRBJ2-3, with D possibly TRBD2 on 6 matching bases. Germline assignment: CDR1 MNHEY and CDR2 SVGEGT. Trimming removed 5 bases from V and 0 bases from J, with 9 bases in between. This CDR3 has 14 residues.

V usage is TRBV19 and J usage is TRBJ2-3; D possibly corresponds to TRBD1 (5 bases). Per the germline V gene, CDR1 is LNHDA and CDR2 is SQIVND (reference sequence). The CDR3 sequence is 15 residues long. V gave up 7 bases and J gave up 0 bases, with 14 bases separating them. The chain's CDR3 is CASTLSTDSTDTQYF. Here the CDR3 DNA reads TGTGCCAGTACCCTTTCGACAGATAGCACAGATACGCAGTATTTT. Supplemented by reference TRBV19 and TRBJ2-3, the full variable domain reads DGGITQSPKYLFRKEGQNVTLSCEQNLNHDAMYWYRQDPGQGLRLIYYSQIVNDFQKGDIAEGYSVSREKKESFPLTVTSAQKNPTAFYLCASTLSTDSTDTQYFGPGTRLTVL.

This clone was observed a single time. This chain joins TRBV7-2 and TRBJ2-7; unclear D gene. Trimming took 4 bases from V and 2 from J, leaving 6 bases between them. CDR1 is SGHTA and CDR2 is FQGNSA in the germline V gene. The CDR3 contains 12 residues. DNA for the CDR3: TGTGCCAGCAGCTACTCGACCTACGAGCAGTACTTC. This encodes CASSYSTYEQYF.

The chain is built from TRBV28 and TRBJ1-5; D is undetermined. The V gene lost 2 bases and the J gene lost 5 bases, with 7 bases spanning the gap. This CDR3 has 13 residues. Germline loops: CDR1 MDHEN, CDR2 SYDVKM. The CDR3 DNA sequence: TGTGCCAGCAGTTTACAATCCCATCAGCCCCAGCATTTT. Amino acids: CASSLQSHQPQHF. Full variable domain (rest looked up from reference TRBV28 and TRBJ1-5): DVKVTQSSRYLVKRTGEKVFLECVQDMDHENMFWYRQDPGLGLRLIYFSYDVKMKEKGDIPEGYSVSREKKERFSLILESASTNQTSMYLCASSLQSHQPQHFGDGTRLSIL.